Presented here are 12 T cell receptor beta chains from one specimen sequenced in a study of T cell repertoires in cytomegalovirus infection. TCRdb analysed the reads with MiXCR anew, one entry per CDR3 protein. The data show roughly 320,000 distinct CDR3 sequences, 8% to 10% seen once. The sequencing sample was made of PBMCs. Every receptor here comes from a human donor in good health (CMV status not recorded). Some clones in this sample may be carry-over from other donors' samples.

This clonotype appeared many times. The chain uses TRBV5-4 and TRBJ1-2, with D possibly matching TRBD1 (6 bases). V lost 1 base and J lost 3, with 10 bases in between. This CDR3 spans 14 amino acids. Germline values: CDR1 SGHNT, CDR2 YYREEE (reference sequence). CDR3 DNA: TGTGCCAGCAGCTTGACAGGGAGTGACTATGGCTACACCTTC. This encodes CASSLTGSDYGYTF.

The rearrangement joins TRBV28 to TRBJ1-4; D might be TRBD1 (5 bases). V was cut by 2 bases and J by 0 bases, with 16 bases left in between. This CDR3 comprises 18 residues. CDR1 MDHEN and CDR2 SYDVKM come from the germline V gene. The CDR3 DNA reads TGTGCCAGCAGTTTAGTCAGGGATGCAAATCCAACTAATGAAAAACTGTTTTTT. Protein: CASSLVRDANPTNEKLFF.

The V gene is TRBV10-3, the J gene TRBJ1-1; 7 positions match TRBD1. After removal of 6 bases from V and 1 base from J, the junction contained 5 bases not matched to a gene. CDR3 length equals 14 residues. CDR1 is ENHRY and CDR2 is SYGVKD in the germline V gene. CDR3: CAIRRDRENTEAFF. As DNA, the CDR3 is TGTGCCATCAGACGCGACAGGGAGAACACTGAAGCTTTCTTT.

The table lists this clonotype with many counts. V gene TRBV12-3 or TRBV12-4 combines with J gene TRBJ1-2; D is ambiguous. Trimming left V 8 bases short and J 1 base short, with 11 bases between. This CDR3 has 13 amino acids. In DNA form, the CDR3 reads TGTGCCAGCGGCAGAAACTTTAACTATGGCTACACCTTC. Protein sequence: CASGRNFNYGYTF.

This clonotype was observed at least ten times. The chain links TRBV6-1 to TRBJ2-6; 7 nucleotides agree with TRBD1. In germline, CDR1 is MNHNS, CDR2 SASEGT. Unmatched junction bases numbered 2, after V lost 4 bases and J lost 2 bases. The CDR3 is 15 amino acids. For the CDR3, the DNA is TGTGCCAGCAGTGGGGGGACAGCTGGGGCCAACGTCCTGACTTTC. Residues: CASSGGTAGANVLTF.

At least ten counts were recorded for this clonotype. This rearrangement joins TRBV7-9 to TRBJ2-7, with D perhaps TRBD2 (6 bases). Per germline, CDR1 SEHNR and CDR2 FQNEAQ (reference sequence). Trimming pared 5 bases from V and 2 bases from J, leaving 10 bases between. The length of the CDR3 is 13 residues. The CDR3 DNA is TGTGCCAGCAGCCGGTGGGGGGCCTACGAGCAGTACGTC. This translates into CASSRWGAYEQYV.

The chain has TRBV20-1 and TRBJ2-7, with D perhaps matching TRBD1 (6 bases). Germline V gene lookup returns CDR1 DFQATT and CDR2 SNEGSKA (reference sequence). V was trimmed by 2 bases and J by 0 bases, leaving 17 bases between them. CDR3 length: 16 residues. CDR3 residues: CSARTAGTLSSYEQYV. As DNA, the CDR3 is TGCAGTGCTAGAACAGCCGGGACACTAAGCTCCTACGAGCAGTACGTC.

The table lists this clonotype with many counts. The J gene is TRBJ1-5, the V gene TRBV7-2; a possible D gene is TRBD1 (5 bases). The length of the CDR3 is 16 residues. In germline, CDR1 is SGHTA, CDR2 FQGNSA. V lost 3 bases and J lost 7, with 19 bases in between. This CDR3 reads CASSFHDRGFGQPQHF. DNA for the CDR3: TGTGCCAGCAGCTTTCATGATCGGGGGTTCGGGCAGCCCCAGCATTTT. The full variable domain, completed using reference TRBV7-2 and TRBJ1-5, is GAGVSQSPSNKVTEKGKDVELRCDPISGHTALYWYRQSLGQGLEFLIYFQGNSAPDKSGLPSDRFSAERTGGSVSTLTIQRTQQEDSAVYLCASSFHDRGFGQPQHFGDGTRLSIL.

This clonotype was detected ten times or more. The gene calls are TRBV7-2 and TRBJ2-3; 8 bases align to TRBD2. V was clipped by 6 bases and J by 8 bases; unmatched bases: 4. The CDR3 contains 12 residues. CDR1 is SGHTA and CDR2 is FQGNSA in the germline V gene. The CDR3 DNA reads TGTGCCAGCAGATCGACTAGCGCTACGCAGTATTTT. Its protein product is CASRSTSATQYF.

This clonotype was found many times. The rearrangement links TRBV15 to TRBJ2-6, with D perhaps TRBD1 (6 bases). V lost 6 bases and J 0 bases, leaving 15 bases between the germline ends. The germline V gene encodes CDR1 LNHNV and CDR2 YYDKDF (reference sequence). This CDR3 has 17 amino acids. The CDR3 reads CATRNRAANSGANVLTF. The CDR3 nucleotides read TGTGCCACCAGGAACAGGGCTGCAAACTCTGGGGCCAACGTCCTGACTTTC.

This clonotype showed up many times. The CDR3 protein is CASSSGTGLVNEQFF. CDR3 coding DNA: TGTGCCAGCAGCTCAGGGACAGGCCTAGTGAATGAGCAGTTCTTC. The V gene is TRBV7-9, the J gene TRBJ2-1, with 8 positions matching TRBD1. V lost 4 bases, J lost 7 bases, and 9 bases stayed unmatched. Germline CDR1 SEHNR, CDR2 FQNEAQ (reference sequence). The CDR3 spans 15 residues.

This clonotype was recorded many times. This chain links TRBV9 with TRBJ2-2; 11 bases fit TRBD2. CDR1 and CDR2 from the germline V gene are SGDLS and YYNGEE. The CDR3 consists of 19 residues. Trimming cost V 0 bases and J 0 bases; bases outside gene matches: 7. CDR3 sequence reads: CASSVETSGGEANTGELFF. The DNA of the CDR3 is TGTGCCAGCAGCGTAGAAACTAGCGGGGGAGAGGCGAACACCGGGGAGCTGTTTTTT.